One and the same sample provided the 5 T cell receptor beta chains below, sequenced in a study of Graves' ophthalmopathy and Graves' hyperthyroidism. Transcripts of RNA were the source for amplifying TCR beta CDR3 regions. Scientists carried out first-round RT-PCR using HTBI primers and then a second-round multiplex PCR. TCRdb ran MiXCR on the multiplex PCR reads and lists one entry per CDR3 protein. The sample carries about half a million distinct CDR3 sequences, 13% to 15% recorded once. The sequenced sample was blood. Source of these receptors: a young woman with Graves' ophthalmopathy.

Ten or more counts support this clonotype. This chain joins TRBV2 and TRBJ1-6, with D maybe TRBD1 (5 bases). The CDR3 length is 14 residues. Trimming took 4 bases from V and 7 from J, leaving 11 bases between them. Germline CDR1 SNHLY, CDR2 FYNNEI. DNA for the CDR3: TGTGCCAGCAGTGGCCCGGGGCGAAATTCACCCCTCCACTTT. Protein product: CASSGPGRNSPLHF.

This clonotype was counted many times. The chain joins TRBV20-1 to TRBJ2-7; 12 bases are shared with TRBD2. The CDR3 spans 17 residues. V lost 6 bases to trimming and J lost 0 bases; unmatched junction nucleotides: 12. Germline values: CDR1 DFQATT, CDR2 SNEGSKA (reference sequence). The DNA of the CDR3 is TGCAGTGCCCGAGGGACTAGCGGGCCAATCCCCTCCTACGAGCAGTACTTC. Its protein is CSARGTSGPIPSYEQYF.

The chain recombines TRBV2 with TRBJ2-5; no clear D. This CDR3 spans 13 amino acids. The germline gives CDR1 SNHLY, CDR2 FYNNEI. The V gene lost 5 bases and the J gene lost 7 bases, with 14 bases spanning the gap. The chain's CDR3 is CASSLGPRWTQYF. The CDR3 bases are TGTGCCAGCAGTTTAGGTCCGCGTTGGACCCAGTACTTC.

At least ten counts were recorded for this clonotype. The chain carries TRBV11-2 and TRBJ2-7, with 13 nucleotides matching TRBD2. Germline CDR1 is SGHAT and CDR2 is FQNNGV. The CDR3 is 17 residues long. V dropped 2 bases and J dropped 4; count of bases not matched to a gene: 8. The CDR3 is CASSLQGTSGMSYEQYF. In DNA form, the CDR3 reads TGTGCCAGCAGCTTACAGGGGACTAGCGGGATGAGTTACGAGCAGTACTTC.

This clonotype occurred many times. CDR3 bases: TGTGCCAGCAGTGAACCCGGTTGGACAAACGAGCAGTACTTC. It codes for CASSEPGWTNEQYF. The V gene is TRBV6-1, the J gene TRBJ2-7; TRBD1 might be the D (5 bases). The CDR3 spans 14 residues. The ends were cut back, 2 bases at V and 5 bases at J, with 13 bases in the middle. The V gene's germline CDR1 is MNHNS and CDR2 SASEGT.